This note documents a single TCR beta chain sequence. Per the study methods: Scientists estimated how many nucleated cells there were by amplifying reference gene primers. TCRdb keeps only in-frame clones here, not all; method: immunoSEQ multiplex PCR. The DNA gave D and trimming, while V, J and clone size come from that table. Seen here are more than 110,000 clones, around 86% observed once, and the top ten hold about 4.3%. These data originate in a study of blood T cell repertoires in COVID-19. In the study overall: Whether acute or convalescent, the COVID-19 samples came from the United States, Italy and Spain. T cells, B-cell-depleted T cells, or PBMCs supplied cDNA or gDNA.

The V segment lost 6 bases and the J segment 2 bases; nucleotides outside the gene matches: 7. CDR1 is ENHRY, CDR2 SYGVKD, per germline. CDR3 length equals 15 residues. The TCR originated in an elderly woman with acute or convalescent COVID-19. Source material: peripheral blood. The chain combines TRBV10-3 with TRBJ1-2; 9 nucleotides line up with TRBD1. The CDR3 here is CAIRTPGQGNYGYTF. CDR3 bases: TGTGCCATCAGAACGCCGGGACAGGGAAACTATGGCTACACCTTC.